This TCR beta chain was documented in a study of blood T cell repertoires in COVID-19. Study information: Samples came from the United States, Italy and Spain, spanning acute and convalescent COVID-19.

V lost 3 bases and J lost 0; bases outside the gene matches: 7. The CDR3 has 18 amino acids. In germline, CDR1 is MNHEY, CDR2 SMNVEV (reference sequence). Participant reports of clinical history set cohort assignment. In the authors' methods: The assay estimated nucleated cells by amplifying reference gene primers. The protocol was immunoSEQ multiplex PCR, while the TCRdb copy is restricted to in-frame clones and leaves out a portion. V and J calls plus clone size are reproduced from that table; the DNA served to infer D and trimming. The sample includes almost 200,000 clones, more than 80% of them seen just once.

This chain joins TRBV27 and TRBJ2-1; TRBD1 agrees at 11 bases. Sequencing was performed on PBMCs or T cells enriched from blood (not recorded which). This receptor was taken from a woman aged 18-29 years who had recovered from COVID-19. CDR3 loop: CASSFLDRGQSSYNEQFF. CDR3 nucleotide sequence: TGTGCCAGCAGTTTCCTGGACAGGGGGCAGAGCTCCTACAATGAGCAGTTCTTC.